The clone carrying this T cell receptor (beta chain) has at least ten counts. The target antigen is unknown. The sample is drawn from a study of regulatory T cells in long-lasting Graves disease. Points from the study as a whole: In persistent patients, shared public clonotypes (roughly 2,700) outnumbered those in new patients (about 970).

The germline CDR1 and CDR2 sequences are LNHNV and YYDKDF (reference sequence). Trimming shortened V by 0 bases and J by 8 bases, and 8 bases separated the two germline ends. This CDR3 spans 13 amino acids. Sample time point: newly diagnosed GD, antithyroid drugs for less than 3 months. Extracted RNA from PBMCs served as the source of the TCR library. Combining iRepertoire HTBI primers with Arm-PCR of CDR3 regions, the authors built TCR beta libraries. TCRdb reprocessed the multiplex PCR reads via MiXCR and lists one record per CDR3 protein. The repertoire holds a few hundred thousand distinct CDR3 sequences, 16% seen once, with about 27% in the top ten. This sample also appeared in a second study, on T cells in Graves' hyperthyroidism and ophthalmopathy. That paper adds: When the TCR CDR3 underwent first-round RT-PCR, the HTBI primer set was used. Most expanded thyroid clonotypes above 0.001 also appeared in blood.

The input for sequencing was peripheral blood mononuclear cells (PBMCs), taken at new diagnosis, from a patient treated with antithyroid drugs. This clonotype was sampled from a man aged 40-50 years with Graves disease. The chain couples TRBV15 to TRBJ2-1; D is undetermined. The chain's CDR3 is CATSRDPMDEQFF. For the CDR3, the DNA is TGTGCCACCAGCAGAGACCCCATGGATGAGCAGTTCTTC.